This TCR beta chain is drawn from a study of blood T cell repertoires in COVID-19. Whole-study context: Samples came from the United States, Italy and Spain, spanning acute and convalescent COVID-19.

Looked up from germline, CDR1 is SGHAT and CDR2 is FQNNGV. The CDR3 is made up of 15 amino acids. The V and J ends lost 5 bases and 8 bases respectively, with 21 bases between them. Cohorts were determined from participant-reported clinical history. Recovered Cohort 3 donors showed two negative PCRs, clearance, or symptom resolution. Libraries were prepared by immunoSEQ multiplex PCR; TCRdb keeps only in-frame clonotypes and omits some of them. The table lists 150,000 to 200,000 clones, 86% of them singletons, with 8% to 10% in the top ten. The TCR was taken from a woman in her thirties who had recovered from COVID-19. The sequencing sample was made of PBMCs or T cells enriched from blood (not recorded which). The chain employs TRBV11-2 and TRBJ1-2, with D perhaps TRBD1 (5 bases). The CDR3 DNA reads TGTGCCAGCAGCACCTCGAACAGGCTTTTGGACGGCTACACCTTC. Its translation: CASSTSNRLLDGYTF.